The rows below give T cell receptor beta chains drawn from one sample of a study of blood T cell repertoires in COVID-19. TCRdb keeps only in-frame clones here, not all; method: immunoSEQ multiplex PCR. The sample has under 40,000 clones, 70% to 85% seen once. The sample comprised peripheral blood. The receptors shown here come from an older woman with acute or convalescent COVID-19. Both conserved end residues are part of each CDR3. A D gene is named only where the DNA matches it firmly. Not all rows give a size; the values are once, few, many and, for expanded clones, a class.

abundance: .
j_gene: TRBJ1-5
v_gene: TRBV28
d_gene: TRBD1
CDR3aa: CASSSPGQGSLKPQHF
CDR3nt: TGTGCCAGCAGTTCCCCGGGACAGGGCTCCTTAAAGCCCCAGCATTTT

abundance: .
j_gene: TRBJ2-2
v_gene: TRBV3-1/TRBV3-2
d_gene: TRBD2
CDR3aa: CASSQDFSGGFANTGELFF
CDR3nt: TGTGCCAGCAGCCAAGATTTTAGCGGGGGCTTCGCGAACACCGGGGAGCTGTTTTTT

abundance: .
j_gene: TRBJ2-1
v_gene: TRBV3-1/TRBV3-2
d_gene: TRBD1
CDR3aa: CASSPRDRGNEQFF
CDR3nt: TGTGCCAGCAGCCCTAGGGACAGGGGCAATGAGCAGTTCTTC

abundance: .
j_gene: TRBJ1-3
v_gene: TRBV13
d_gene: .
CDR3aa: CASSVGAGYHGNTIYF
CDR3nt: TGTGCCAGCAGCGTAGGGGCAGGGTATCACGGAAACACCATATATTTT

abundance: .
j_gene: TRBJ1-2
v_gene: TRBV10-3
d_gene: .
CDR3aa: CAIAPIQEGHGYTF
CDR3nt: TGTGCCATCGCTCCAATACAGGAGGGACATGGCTACACCTTC

abundance: once
j_gene: TRBJ2-2
v_gene: TRBV19
d_gene: .
CDR3aa: CASSMAAETGELFF
CDR3nt: TGTGCCAGTAGTATGGCAGCGGAGACCGGGGAGCTGTTTTTT

abundance: .
j_gene: TRBJ1-5
v_gene: TRBV7-8
d_gene: TRBD1
CDR3aa: CASSLVAWDSSNQPQHF
CDR3nt: TGTGCCAGCAGCTTAGTAGCGTGGGACAGTAGCAATCAGCCCCAGCATTTT

abundance: .
j_gene: TRBJ2-7
v_gene: TRBV1
d_gene: .
CDR3aa: CTSSQEWGPTCASGGPKYYEQYF
CDR3nt: TGCACCAGCAGCCAAGAGTGGGGCCCAACCTGCGCTAGCGGGGGGCCAAAGTACTACGAGCAGTACTTC

abundance: .
j_gene: TRBJ2-3
v_gene: TRBV30
d_gene: .
CDR3aa: CAWSVLTDTQYF
CDR3nt: TGTGCCTGGAGTGTACTGACAGATACGCAGTATTTT

abundance: once
j_gene: TRBJ1-1
v_gene: TRBV6-4
d_gene: TRBD1
CDR3aa: CASSDLAGGPLSTEAFF
CDR3nt: TGTGCCAGCAGTGACCTGGCAGGGGGCCCATTGAGCACTGAAGCTTTCTTT

abundance: .
j_gene: TRBJ1-6
v_gene: TRBV5-6
d_gene: .
CDR3aa: CASSLPGNSPLHF
CDR3nt: TGTGCCAGCAGCTTGCCGGGGAATTCACCCCTCCACTTT

abundance: .
j_gene: TRBJ2-1
v_gene: TRBV10-3
d_gene: .
CDR3aa: CAISQGASGYNEQFF
CDR3nt: TGTGCCATCAGCCAGGGGGCTAGCGGCTACAATGAGCAGTTCTTC

abundance: few
j_gene: TRBJ1-4
v_gene: TRBV4-2
d_gene: TRBD1
CDR3aa: CASSQDQADRGRPNEKLFF
CDR3nt: TGTGCCAGCAGCCAAGATCAGGCGGACAGGGGGCGTCCGAATGAAAAACTGTTTTTT

abundance: .
j_gene: TRBJ2-5
v_gene: TRBV30
d_gene: .
CDR3aa: CAWSVQNRQETQYF
CDR3nt: TGTGCCTGGAGTGTACAAAACAGGCAAGAGACCCAGTACTTC

abundance: .
j_gene: TRBJ1-2
v_gene: TRBV6-1
d_gene: .
CDR3aa: CASSEWGGTNYGYTF
CDR3nt: TGTGCCAGCAGTGAATGGGGGGGAACTAACTATGGCTACACCTTC

abundance: .
j_gene: TRBJ2-2
v_gene: TRBV28
d_gene: TRBD1
CDR3aa: CASSPLRQGAGTGELFF
CDR3nt: TGTGCCAGCAGTCCCCTCCGCCAGGGGGCAGGGACCGGGGAGCTGTTTTTT

abundance: .
j_gene: TRBJ2-2
v_gene: TRBV18
d_gene: .
CDR3aa: CASSPTADTGELFF
CDR3nt: TGTGCCAGCTCACCAACCGCGGACACCGGGGAGCTGTTTTTT

abundance: .
j_gene: TRBJ1-6
v_gene: TRBV19
d_gene: TRBD1
CDR3aa: CASSIPGTANSPLHF
CDR3nt: TGTGCCAGTAGTATACCTGGGACAGCTAACTCACCCCTCCACTTT

abundance: .
j_gene: TRBJ1-5
v_gene: TRBV19
d_gene: .
CDR3aa: CASSINTLNNQPQHF
CDR3nt: TGTGCCAGTAGTATAAACACCCTTAACAATCAGCCCCAGCATTTT

abundance: .
j_gene: TRBJ1-3
v_gene: TRBV18
d_gene: TRBD1
CDR3aa: CASHQDRVDGNTIYF
CDR3nt: TGTGCCAGCCATCAAGACAGGGTGGATGGAAACACCATATATTTT

abundance: .
j_gene: TRBJ1-1
v_gene: TRBV28
d_gene: .
CDR3aa: CASSTHGGVGTEAFF
CDR3nt: TGTGCCAGCAGTACGCACGGGGGGGTCGGCACTGAAGCTTTCTTT

abundance: .
j_gene: TRBJ2-7
v_gene: TRBV19
d_gene: .
CDR3aa: CASSDQGYEQYF
CDR3nt: TGTGCCAGTAGTGATCAGGGGTACGAGCAGTACTTC

abundance: .
j_gene: TRBJ1-2
v_gene: TRBV25-1
d_gene: TRBD1
CDR3aa: CASSGGQGANYGYTF
CDR3nt: TGTGCCAGCAGTGGAGGACAGGGAGCTAACTATGGCTACACCTTC

abundance: .
j_gene: TRBJ1-2
v_gene: TRBV5-6
d_gene: .
CDR3aa: CASSYRVEGYTF
CDR3nt: TGTGCCAGCAGTTACAGGGTAGAGGGCTACACCTTC

abundance: .
j_gene: TRBJ1-1
v_gene: TRBV7-9
d_gene: .
CDR3aa: CASSFEQGSEAFF
CDR3nt: TGTGCCAGCAGCTTCGAACAGGGCAGTGAAGCTTTCTTT

abundance: .
j_gene: TRBJ1-2
v_gene: TRBV7-9
d_gene: TRBD1
CDR3aa: CASSLDRDRSNYGYTF
CDR3nt: TGTGCCAGCAGCCTAGATAGGGACAGGTCTAACTATGGCTACACCTTC

abundance: few
j_gene: TRBJ2-7
v_gene: TRBV10-3
d_gene: .
CDR3aa: CAISGHPYEQYF
CDR3nt: TGTGCCATCAGTGGACATCCCTACGAGCAGTACTTC

abundance: .
j_gene: TRBJ2-2
v_gene: TRBV11-1
d_gene: TRBD1
CDR3aa: CASTRDRAGELFF
CDR3nt: TGTGCCAGCACCCGGGACAGGGCCGGGGAGCTGTTTTTT

abundance: .
j_gene: TRBJ1-1
v_gene: TRBV11-2
d_gene: TRBD1
CDR3aa: CASSLERGQGSQYTEAFF
CDR3nt: TGTGCCAGCAGCTTGGAAAGAGGACAGGGTAGTCAGTACACTGAAGCTTTCTTT

abundance: .
j_gene: TRBJ1-6
v_gene: TRBV11-2
d_gene: .
CDR3aa: CASSLVGLGTNNSPLHF
CDR3nt: TGTGCCAGCAGCTTAGTCGGACTGGGTACCAATAATTCACCCCTCCACTTT

abundance: .
j_gene: TRBJ2-1
v_gene: TRBV7-9
d_gene: .
CDR3aa: CASSLEWGAYNEQFF
CDR3nt: TGTGCCAGCAGCTTAGAATGGGGGGCCTACAATGAGCAGTTCTTC

abundance: .
j_gene: TRBJ1-4
v_gene: TRBV25-1
d_gene: .
CDR3aa: CASRPAGNEKLFF
CDR3nt: TGTGCCAGCAGGCCCGCGGGTAATGAAAAACTGTTTTTT

abundance: .
j_gene: TRBJ1-2
v_gene: TRBV9
d_gene: .
CDR3aa: CASSVSSIGGGYGYTF
CDR3nt: TGTGCCAGCAGCGTATCCTCTATTGGGGGAGGGTATGGCTACACCTTC

abundance: .
j_gene: TRBJ1-6
v_gene: TRBV5-1
d_gene: .
CDR3aa: CASSLGTQSSSYNSPLHF
CDR3nt: TGCGCCAGCAGCTTGGGAACCCAATCGAGCTCCTATAATTCACCCCTCCACTTT

abundance: .
j_gene: TRBJ2-5
v_gene: TRBV19
d_gene: TRBD2
CDR3aa: CASSSGGLATETQYF
CDR3nt: TGTGCCAGTAGTTCGGGGGGACTAGCGACAGAGACCCAGTACTTC

abundance: .
j_gene: TRBJ1-5
v_gene: TRBV7-9
d_gene: .
CDR3aa: CASSSTRGDQPQHF
CDR3nt: TGTGCCAGCAGCTCCACGCGGGGGGATCAGCCCCAGCATTTT

abundance: .
j_gene: TRBJ2-3
v_gene: TRBV7-3
d_gene: .
CDR3aa: CASSAQGYTDTQYF
CDR3nt: TGTGCCAGCAGCGCACAGGGTTACACAGATACGCAGTATTTT

abundance: .
j_gene: TRBJ2-7
v_gene: TRBV10-2
d_gene: .
CDR3aa: CASSLGAPTYEQYF
CDR3nt: TGCGCCAGCAGTTTGGGGGCGCCAACCTACGAGCAGTACTTC

abundance: .
j_gene: TRBJ2-3
v_gene: TRBV7-9
d_gene: .
CDR3aa: CASSLAYSTDTQYF
CDR3nt: TGTGCCAGCAGCTTAGCCTACTCCACAGATACGCAGTATTTT

abundance: .
j_gene: TRBJ2-2
v_gene: TRBV29-1
d_gene: .
CDR3aa: CSVVDTGELFF
CDR3nt: TGCAGCGTCGTAGATACCGGGGAGCTGTTTTTT

abundance: .
j_gene: TRBJ2-3
v_gene: TRBV4-1
d_gene: .
CDR3aa: CASSQAGLFTDTQYF
CDR3nt: TGCGCCAGCAGCCAAGCCGGACTATTCACAGATACGCAGTATTTT

abundance: .
j_gene: TRBJ2-7
v_gene: TRBV2
d_gene: TRBD1
CDR3aa: CASSDRGVSYEQYF
CDR3nt: TGTGCCAGCAGCGACAGGGGCGTCTCCTACGAGCAGTACTTC

abundance: .
j_gene: TRBJ1-5
v_gene: TRBV7-8
d_gene: .
CDR3aa: CASTREVSQPQHF
CDR3nt: TGTGCCAGCACACGGGAAGTGAGTCAGCCCCAGCATTTT

abundance: once
j_gene: TRBJ1-5
v_gene: TRBV6-5
d_gene: .
CDR3aa: CASSSSNRDQPQHF
CDR3nt: TGTGCCAGCAGTTCGTCCAACAGGGATCAGCCCCAGCATTTT

abundance: .
j_gene: TRBJ2-1
v_gene: TRBV11-2
d_gene: .
CDR3aa: CASSLGVGSYNEQFF
CDR3nt: TGTGCCAGCAGCTTGGGAGTGGGCTCCTACAATGAGCAGTTCTTC

abundance: .
j_gene: TRBJ1-5
v_gene: TRBV5-7
d_gene: .
CDR3aa: CASSFGRQSNQPQHF
CDR3nt: TGTGCCAGCAGCTTTGGGCGACAGAGTAATCAGCCCCAGCATTTT